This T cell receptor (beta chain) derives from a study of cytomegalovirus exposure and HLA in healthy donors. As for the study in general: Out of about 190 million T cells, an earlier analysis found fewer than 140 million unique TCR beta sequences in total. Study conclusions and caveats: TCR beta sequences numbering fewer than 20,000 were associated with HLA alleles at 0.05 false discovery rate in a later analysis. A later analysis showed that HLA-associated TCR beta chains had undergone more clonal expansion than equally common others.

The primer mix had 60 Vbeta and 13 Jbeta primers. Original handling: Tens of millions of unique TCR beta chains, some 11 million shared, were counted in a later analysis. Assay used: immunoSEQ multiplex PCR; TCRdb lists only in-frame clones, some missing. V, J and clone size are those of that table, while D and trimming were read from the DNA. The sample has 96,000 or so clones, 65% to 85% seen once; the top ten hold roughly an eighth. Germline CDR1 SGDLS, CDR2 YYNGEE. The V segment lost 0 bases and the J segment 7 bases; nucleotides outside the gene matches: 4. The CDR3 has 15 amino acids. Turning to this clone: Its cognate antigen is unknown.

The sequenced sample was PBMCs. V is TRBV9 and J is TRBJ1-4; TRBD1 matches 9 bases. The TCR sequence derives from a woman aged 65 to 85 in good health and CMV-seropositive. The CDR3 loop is CASSVDTGGIEKLFF. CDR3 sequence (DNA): TGTGCCAGCAGCGTAGATACAGGGGGCATTGAAAAACTGTTTTTT.